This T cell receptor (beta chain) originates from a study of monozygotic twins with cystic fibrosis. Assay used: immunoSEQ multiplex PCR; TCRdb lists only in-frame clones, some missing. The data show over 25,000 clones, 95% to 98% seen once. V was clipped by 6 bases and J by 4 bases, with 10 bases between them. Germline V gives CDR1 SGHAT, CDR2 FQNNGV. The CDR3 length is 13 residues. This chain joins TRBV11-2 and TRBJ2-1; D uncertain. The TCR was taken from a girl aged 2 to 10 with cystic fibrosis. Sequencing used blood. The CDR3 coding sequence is TGTGCCAGCAGATTTGACTTTTACAATGAGCAGTTCTTC. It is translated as CASRFDFYNEQFF.